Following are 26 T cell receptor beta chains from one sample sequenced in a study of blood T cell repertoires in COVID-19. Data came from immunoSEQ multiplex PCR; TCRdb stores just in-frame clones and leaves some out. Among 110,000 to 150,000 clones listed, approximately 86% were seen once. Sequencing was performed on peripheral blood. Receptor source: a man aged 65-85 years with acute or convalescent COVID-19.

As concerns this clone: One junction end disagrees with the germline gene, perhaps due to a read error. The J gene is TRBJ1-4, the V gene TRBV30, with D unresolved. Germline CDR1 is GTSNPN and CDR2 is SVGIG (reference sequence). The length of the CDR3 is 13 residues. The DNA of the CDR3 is TGTGCCTGGAGTGTACTTCATGCAGGCCAGATACTTTTT. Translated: CAWSVLHAGQILF.

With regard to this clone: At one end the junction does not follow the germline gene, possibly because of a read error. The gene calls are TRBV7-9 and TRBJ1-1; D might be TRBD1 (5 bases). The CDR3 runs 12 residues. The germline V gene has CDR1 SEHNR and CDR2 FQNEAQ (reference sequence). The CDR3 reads CASSLERGSNIF. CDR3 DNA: TGTGCCAGCAGCTTAGAACGGGGGAGCAACATATTT.

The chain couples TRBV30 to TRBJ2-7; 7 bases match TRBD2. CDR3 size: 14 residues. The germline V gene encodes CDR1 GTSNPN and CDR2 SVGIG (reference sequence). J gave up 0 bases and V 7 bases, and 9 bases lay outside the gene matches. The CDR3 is CASSGTIRSYEQYF. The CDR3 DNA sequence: TGTGCCTCCTCCGGGACTATCCGCTCCTACGAGCAGTACTTC.

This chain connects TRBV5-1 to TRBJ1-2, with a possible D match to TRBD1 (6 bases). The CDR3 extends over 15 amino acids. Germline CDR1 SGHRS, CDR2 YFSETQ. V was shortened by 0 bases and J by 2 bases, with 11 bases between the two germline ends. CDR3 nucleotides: TGCGCCAGCAGCTTGGGGTCGGGACAAAACTATGGCTACACCTTC. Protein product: CASSLGSGQNYGYTF.

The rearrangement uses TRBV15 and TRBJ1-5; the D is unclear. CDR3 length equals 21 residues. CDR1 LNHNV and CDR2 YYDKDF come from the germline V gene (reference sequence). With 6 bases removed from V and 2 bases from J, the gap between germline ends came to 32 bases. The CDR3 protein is CATSTNTWQFDFNYGNQPQHF. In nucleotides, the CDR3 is TGTGCCACCAGTACAAATACCTGGCAGTTTGATTTTAATTATGGCAATCAGCCCCAGCATTTT.

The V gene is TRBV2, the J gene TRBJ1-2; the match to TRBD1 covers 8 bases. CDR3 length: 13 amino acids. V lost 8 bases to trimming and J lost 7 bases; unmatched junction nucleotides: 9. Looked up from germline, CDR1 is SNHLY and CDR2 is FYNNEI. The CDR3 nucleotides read TGTGCCAGCCCAACTCCAGGGGGCGCTGGCTACACCTTC. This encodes CASPTPGGAGYTF.

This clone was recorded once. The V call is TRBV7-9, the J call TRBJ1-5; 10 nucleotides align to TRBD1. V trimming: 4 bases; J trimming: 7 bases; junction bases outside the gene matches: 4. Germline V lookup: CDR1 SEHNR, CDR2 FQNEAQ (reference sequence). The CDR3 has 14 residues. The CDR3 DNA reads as TGTGCCAGCAGCTCCGGACAGGGGGAACAGCCCCAGCATTTT. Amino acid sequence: CASSSGQGEQPQHF.

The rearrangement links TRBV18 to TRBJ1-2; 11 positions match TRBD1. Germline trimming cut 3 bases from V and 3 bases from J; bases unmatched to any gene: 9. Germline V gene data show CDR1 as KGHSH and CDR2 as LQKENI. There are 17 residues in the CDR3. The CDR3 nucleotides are TGTGCCAGCTCACCGGTTTCGCCGGGACAGGGGGACTATGGCTACACCTTC. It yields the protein CASSPVSPGQGDYGYTF. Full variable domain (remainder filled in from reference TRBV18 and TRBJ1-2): NAGVMQNPRHLVRRRGQEARLRCSPMKGHSHVYWYRQLPEEGLKFMVYLQKENIIDESGMPKERFSAEFPKEGPSILRIQQVVRGDSAAYFCASSPVSPGQGDYGYTFGSGTRLTVV.

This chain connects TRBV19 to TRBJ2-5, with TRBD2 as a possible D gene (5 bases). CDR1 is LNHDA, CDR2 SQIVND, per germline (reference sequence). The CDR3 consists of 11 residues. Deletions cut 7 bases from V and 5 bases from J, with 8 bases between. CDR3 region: CASKTGETQYF. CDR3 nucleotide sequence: TGTGCCAGTAAGACGGGGGAGACCCAGTACTTC.

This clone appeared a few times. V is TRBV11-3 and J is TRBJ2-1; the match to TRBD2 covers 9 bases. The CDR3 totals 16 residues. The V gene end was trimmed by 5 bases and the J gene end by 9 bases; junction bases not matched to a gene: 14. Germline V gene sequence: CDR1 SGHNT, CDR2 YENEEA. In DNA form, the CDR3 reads TGTGCCAGCAGCCGAGGGGGCGGGGGGGCCTCCCCTGAGCAGTTCTTC. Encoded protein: CASSRGGGGASPEQFF. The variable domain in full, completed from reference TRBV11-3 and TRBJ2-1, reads EAGVVQSPRYKIIEKKQPVAFWCNPISGHNTLYWYLQNLGQGPELLIRYENEEAVDDSQLPKDRFSAERLKGVDSTLKIQPAELGDSAVYLCASSRGGGGASPEQFFGPGTRLTVL.

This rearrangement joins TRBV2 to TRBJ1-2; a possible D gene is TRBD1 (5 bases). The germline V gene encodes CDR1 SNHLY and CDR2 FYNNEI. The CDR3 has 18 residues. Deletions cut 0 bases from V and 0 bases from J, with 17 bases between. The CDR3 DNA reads TGTGCCAGCAGTGAAGCGCTTCGGTTGGGGGACTCTAACTATGGCTACACCTTC. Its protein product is CASSEALRLGDSNYGYTF.

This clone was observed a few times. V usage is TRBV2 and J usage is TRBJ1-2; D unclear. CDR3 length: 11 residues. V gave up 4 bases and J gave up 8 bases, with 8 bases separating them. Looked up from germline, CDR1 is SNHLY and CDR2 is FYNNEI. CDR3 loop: CASSGLGGYTF. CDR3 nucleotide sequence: TGTGCCAGCAGTGGTCTCGGGGGCTACACCTTC.

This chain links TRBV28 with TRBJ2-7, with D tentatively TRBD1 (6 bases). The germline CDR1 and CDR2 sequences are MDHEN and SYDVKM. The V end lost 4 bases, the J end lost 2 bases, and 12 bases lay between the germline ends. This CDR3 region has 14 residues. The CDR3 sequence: CASSSGTPTYEQYF. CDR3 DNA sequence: TGTGCCAGCAGTTCCGGGACACCGACCTACGAGCAGTACTTC. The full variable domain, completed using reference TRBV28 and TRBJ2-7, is DVKVTQSSRYLVKRTGEKVFLECVQDMDHENMFWYRQDPGLGLRLIYFSYDVKMKEKGDIPEGYSVSREKKERFSLILESASTNQTSMYLCASSSGTPTYEQYFGPGTRLTVT.

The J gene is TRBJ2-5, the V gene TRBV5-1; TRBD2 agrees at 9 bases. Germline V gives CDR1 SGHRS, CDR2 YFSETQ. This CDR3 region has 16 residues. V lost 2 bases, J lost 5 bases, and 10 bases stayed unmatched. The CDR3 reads CASSLSLAGSGETQYF. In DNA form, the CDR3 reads TGCGCCAGCAGCTTAAGTCTAGCGGGGTCTGGGGAGACCCAGTACTTC.

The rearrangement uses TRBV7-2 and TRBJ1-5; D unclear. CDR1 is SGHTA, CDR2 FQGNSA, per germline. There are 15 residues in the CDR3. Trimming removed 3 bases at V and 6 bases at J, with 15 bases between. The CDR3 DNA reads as TGTGCCAGCAGCTTTAGGGCGCGGGATTCTCAGCCCCAGCATTTT. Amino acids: CASSFRARDSQPQHF.

This CDR3 reads CASSRGQGLGNSPLHF. In DNA form, the CDR3 reads TGTGCCAGCAGCCGAGGACAGGGTTTGGGGAATTCACCCCTCCACTTT. J is TRBJ1-6 and V is TRBV14; 8 bases line up with TRBD1. Germline V gene data show CDR1 as SGHDN and CDR2 as FVKESK. V was pared by 4 bases and J by 7 bases, with 9 bases of the junction left unmatched. This CDR3 region has 16 residues.

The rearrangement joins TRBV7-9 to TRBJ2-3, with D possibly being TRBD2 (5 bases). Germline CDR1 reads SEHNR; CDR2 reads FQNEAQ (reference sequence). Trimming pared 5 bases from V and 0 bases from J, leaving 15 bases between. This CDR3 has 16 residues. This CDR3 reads CASSGPTMSSTDTQYF. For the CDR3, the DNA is TGTGCCAGCAGCGGACCGACTATGTCTAGCACAGATACGCAGTATTTT.

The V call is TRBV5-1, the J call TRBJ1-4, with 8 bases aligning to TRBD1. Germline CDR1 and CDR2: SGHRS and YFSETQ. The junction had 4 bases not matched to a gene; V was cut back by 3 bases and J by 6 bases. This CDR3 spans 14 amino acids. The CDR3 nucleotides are TGCGCCAGCAGCTACGGACAGGGTGATGAAAAACTGTTTTTT. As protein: CASSYGQGDEKLFF.

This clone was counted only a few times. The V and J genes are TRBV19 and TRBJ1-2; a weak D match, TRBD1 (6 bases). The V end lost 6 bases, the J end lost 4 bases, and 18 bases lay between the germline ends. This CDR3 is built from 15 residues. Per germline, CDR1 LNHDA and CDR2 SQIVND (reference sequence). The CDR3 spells CASSSHRENSYGYTF. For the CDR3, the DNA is TGTGCCAGTAGCAGCCACAGGGAAAATTCCTATGGCTACACCTTC. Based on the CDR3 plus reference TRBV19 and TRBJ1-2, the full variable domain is DGGITQSPKYLFRKEGQNVTLSCEQNLNHDAMYWYRQDPGQGLRLIYYSQIVNDFQKGDIAEGYSVSREKKESFPLTVTSAQKNPTAFYLCASSSHRENSYGYTFGSGTRLTVV.

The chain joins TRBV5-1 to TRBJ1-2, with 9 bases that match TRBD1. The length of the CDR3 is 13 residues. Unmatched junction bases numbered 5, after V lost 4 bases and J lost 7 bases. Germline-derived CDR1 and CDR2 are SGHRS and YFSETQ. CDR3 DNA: TGCGCCAGCAGCCCACAGGGGGCAAGTGGCTACACCTTC. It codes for CASSPQGASGYTF. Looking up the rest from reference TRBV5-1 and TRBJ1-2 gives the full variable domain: KAGVTQTPRYLIKTRGQQVTLSCSPISGHRSVSWYQQTPGQGLQFLFEYFSETQRNKGNFPGRFSGRQFSNSRSEMNVSTLELGDSALYLCASSPQGASGYTFGSGTRLTVV.

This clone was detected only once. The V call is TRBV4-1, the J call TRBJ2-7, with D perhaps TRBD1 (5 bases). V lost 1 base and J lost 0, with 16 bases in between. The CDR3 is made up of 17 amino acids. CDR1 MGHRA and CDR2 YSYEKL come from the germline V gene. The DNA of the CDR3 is TGCGCCAGCAGCCAAGGTCTTACAGGCCACAGCTCCTACGAGCAGTACTTC. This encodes CASSQGLTGHSSYEQYF.

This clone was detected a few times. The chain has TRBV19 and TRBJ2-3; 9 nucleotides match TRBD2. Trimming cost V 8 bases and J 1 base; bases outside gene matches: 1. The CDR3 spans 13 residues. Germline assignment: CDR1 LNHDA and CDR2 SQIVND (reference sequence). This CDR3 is CASRTSGTDTQYF. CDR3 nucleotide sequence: TGTGCCAGTCGGACTAGCGGCACAGATACGCAGTATTTT. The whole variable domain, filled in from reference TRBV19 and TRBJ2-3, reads DGGITQSPKYLFRKEGQNVTLSCEQNLNHDAMYWYRQDPGQGLRLIYYSQIVNDFQKGDIAEGYSVSREKKESFPLTVTSAQKNPTAFYLCASRTSGTDTQYFGPGTRLTVL.

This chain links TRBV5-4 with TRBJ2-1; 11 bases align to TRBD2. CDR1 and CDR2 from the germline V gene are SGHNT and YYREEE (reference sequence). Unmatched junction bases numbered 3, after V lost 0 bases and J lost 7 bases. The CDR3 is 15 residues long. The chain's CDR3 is CASSLGLAGRNEQFF. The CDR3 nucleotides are TGTGCCAGCAGCTTGGGACTAGCGGGGAGGAATGAGCAGTTCTTC.

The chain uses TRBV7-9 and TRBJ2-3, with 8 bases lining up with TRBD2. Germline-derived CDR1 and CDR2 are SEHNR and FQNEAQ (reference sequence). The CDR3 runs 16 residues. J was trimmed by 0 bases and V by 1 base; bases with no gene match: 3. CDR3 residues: CASSLGLAGSTDTQYF. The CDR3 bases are TGTGCCAGCAGCTTAGGGCTAGCGGGCAGCACAGATACGCAGTATTTT. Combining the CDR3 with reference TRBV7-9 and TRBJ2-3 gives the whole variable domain DTGVSQNPRHKITKRGQNVTFRCDPISEHNRLYWYRQTLGQGPEFLTYFQNEAQLEKSRLLSDRFSAERPKGSFSTLEIQRTEQGDSAMYLCASSLGLAGSTDTQYFGPGTRLTVL.

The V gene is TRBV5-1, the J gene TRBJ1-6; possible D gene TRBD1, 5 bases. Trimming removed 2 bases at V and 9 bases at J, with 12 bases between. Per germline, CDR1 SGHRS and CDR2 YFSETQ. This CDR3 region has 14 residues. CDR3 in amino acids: CASSLGDGGSPLHF. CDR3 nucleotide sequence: TGCGCCAGCAGCTTAGGGGATGGCGGTTCACCCCTCCACTTT.

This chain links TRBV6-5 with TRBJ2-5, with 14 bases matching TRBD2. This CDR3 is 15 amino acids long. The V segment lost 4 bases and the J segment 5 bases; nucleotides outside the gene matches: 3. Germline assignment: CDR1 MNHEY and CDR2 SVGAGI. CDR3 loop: CASSLGLAGVETQYF. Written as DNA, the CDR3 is TGTGCCAGCAGTTTGGGACTAGCGGGAGTCGAGACCCAGTACTTC.